The rows below give T cell receptor beta chains drawn from one sample of a study of T cell responses to AZD1222 COVID-19 vaccine. Using immunoSEQ multiplex PCR, the repertoire was profiled, and TCRdb retains in-frame clones only, with some absent. Of roughly 150,000 clones listed, roughly 88% are singletons. The input for sequencing was peripheral blood, taken on day 0 of MenACWY control vaccination. The receptor source for this set is an adult in good health. CDR3s include the opening cysteine and the closing phenylalanine or tryptophan. The D gene is left open where the match is weak. A clone size is listed for some rows: how often the clone was seen (once, few, many), or a class if it is expanded.

TRBD1,NA,TRBJ1-1,TRBV6-2/TRBV6-3,TGTGCCAGCAGTTACTCGTCCGGGGACAGGGTCGCCAACACTGAAGCTTTCTTT,CASSYSSGDRVANTEAFF
NA,NA,TRBJ1-1,TRBV7-8,TGTGCCAGCAGCTTCCGGGGAGGGTACACTGAAGCTTTCTTT,CASSFRGGYTEAFF
NA,NA,TRBJ1-2,TRBV29-1,TGCAGCGTTGAAGAACTGGGGGGGCTTGACTACACCTTC,CSVEELGGLDYTF
NA,NA,TRBJ2-7,TRBV9,TGTGCCAGCAGCGTAGAGCCAGAAATATCCTACGAGCAGTACTTC,CASSVEPEISYEQYF
TRBD1,NA,TRBJ2-7,TRBV28,TGTGCCAGCAGTGCCGACAGGGACGAGCAGTACTTC,CASSADRDEQYF
TRBD2,NA,TRBJ2-7,TRBV5-1,TGCGCCAGCAGCGGAACCGACTTGGGAGGGGAGCAGTACTTC,CASSGTDLGGEQYF
NA,NA,TRBJ1-6,TRBV7-3,TGTGCCAGCAGCTTAAACCCCCCGGGGTATAATTCACCCCTCCACTTT,CASSLNPPGYNSPLHF
TRBD1,NA,TRBJ1-4,TRBV19,TGTGCCAGTAGTCTCAGGACAGGGGGGAATGAAAAACTGTTTTTT,CASSLRTGGNEKLFF
NA,NA,TRBJ2-1,TRBV19,TGTGCCAGTAGTCTCCATCCACCTAGCACCAATCGAAATGAGCAGTTCTTC,CASSLHPPSTNRNEQFF
NA,once,TRBJ2-4,TRBV3-1/TRBV3-2,TGTGCCAGCAGCCAAGTTACCGGGAGAGACATTCAGTACTTC,CASSQVTGRDIQYF
TRBD2,NA,TRBJ2-1,TRBV7-9,TGTGCCAGCAGCTTAGAGCGGGGGCGCCTCAATGAGCAGTTCTTC,CASSLERGRLNEQFF
NA,NA,TRBJ2-1,TRBV7-3,TGTGCCAGCAGCGAACAGATAGGGGACTACAATGAGCAGTTCTTC,CASSEQIGDYNEQFF
TRBD2,NA,TRBJ2-5,TRBV5-1,TGCGCCAGCAGCTCGACTAGCGGGGGGGCCGGGGAGACCCAGTACTTC,CASSSTSGGAGETQYF
NA,NA,TRBJ2-5,TRBV21-1,TGTGCCAGCAGCCCTCCTCAGGGGGCAGAGACCCAGTACTTC,CASSPPQGAETQYF
TRBD1,NA,TRBJ1-1,TRBV6-5,TGTGCCAGCAGAACCCGGGACAGGGGGGCCACTGAAGCTTTCTTT,CASRTRDRGATEAFF
NA,NA,TRBJ2-7,TRBV7-9,TGTGCCAGCAGCTCTCCCAGTGGAGGGCCGGGGAACGAGCAGTACTTC,CASSSPSGGPGNEQYF
NA,NA,TRBJ2-2,TRBV27,TGTGCCAGCAGTTTTGTAAACGGGGCGAACACCGGGGAGCTGTTTTTT,CASSFVNGANTGELFF
TRBD1,NA,TRBJ1-2,TRBV19,TGTGCCAGTAGTCCTCGGACAGGGGGCAACTATGGCTACACCTTC,CASSPRTGGNYGYTF
NA,NA,TRBJ2-5,TRBV3-1/TRBV3-2,TGTGCCAGCAGCCTATGGACTCCCCAAGAGACCCAGTACTTC,CASSLWTPQETQYF
NA,NA,TRBJ1-5,TRBV6-5,TGTGCCAGCAGTTACTCGGGACAAGGCGGGCAGCCCCAGCATTTT,CASSYSGQGGQPQHF
NA,NA,TRBJ1-4,TRBV29-1,TGCAGCGTTGAAGGACCAGAAAAACTGTTTTTT,CSVEGPEKLFF
NA,NA,TRBJ2-2,TRBV12-5,TGTGCTAGTGGTTTGGTACTAGTGGGCACCGGGGAGCTGTTTTTT,CASGLVLVGTGELFF
NA,NA,TRBJ1-1,TRBV7-8,TGTGCCAGCAGCTCCAGCGCGAACACTGAAGCTTTCTTT,CASSSSANTEAFF
TRBD1,NA,TRBJ1-5,TRBV10-3,TGTGCCATCAGCCGGGACAGGGCTGAGCAGCCCCAGCATTTT,CAISRDRAEQPQHF
NA,NA,TRBJ1-3,TRBV7-2,TGTGCCAGCAGCCGTAGGGGGGTACAAGGAAACACCATATATTTT,CASSRRGVQGNTIYF
NA,NA,TRBJ2-7,TRBV27,TGTGCCAGCAGTTTTCAGTCGCACCGCTACGAGCAGTACTTC,CASSFQSHRYEQYF
TRBD1,NA,TRBJ1-5,TRBV6-5,TGTGCCAGCAGTTACTCCTTCCAGGGGGCACGGCAGCCCCAGCATTTT,CASSYSFQGARQPQHF
NA,NA,TRBJ1-3,TRBV7-8,TGTGCCAGCAGCCTAACAGAGATTGGAAACACCATATATTTT,CASSLTEIGNTIYF
NA,NA,TRBJ2-5,TRBV2,TGTGCCAGCATAGGAGTTCAAGAGACCCAGTACTTC,CASIGVQETQYF
NA,NA,TRBJ1-6,TRBV9,TGTGCCAGCAGCCCCCGGGACGCCAATAATTCACCCCTCCACTTT,CASSPRDANNSPLHF
NA,NA,TRBJ2-2,TRBV7-2,TGTGCCAGCAGCTTCTATACCGGGGAGCTGTTTTTT,CASSFYTGELFF
TRBD2,NA,TRBJ2-2,TRBV6-2/TRBV6-3,TGTGCCAGCAGTCGCCTCGGAGCGGGGGGGCCCGGGGAGCTGTTTTTT,CASSRLGAGGPGELFF
NA,NA,TRBJ1-1,TRBV5-1,TGCGCCAGCAGCCAATATTTGGGGGACACTGAAGCTTTCTTT,CASSQYLGDTEAFF
NA,NA,TRBJ1-1,TRBV5-1,TGCGCCAGCAGCTTGGCCGGGGGGCGCAGGACTGAAGCTTTCTTT,CASSLAGGRRTEAFF
NA,once,TRBJ2-5,TRBV12-3/TRBV12-4,TGTGCCAGCAGTCCGGACAGACAAGAGACCCAGTACTTC,CASSPDRQETQYF
NA,NA,TRBJ1-5,TRBV12-5,TGTGCTAGTGGTTTGCGTTCTCAGCCCCAGCATTTT,CASGLRSQPQHF
TRBD2,NA,TRBJ2-1,TRBV19,TGTGCCAGTAGTGAGGGACTAGCGGGAGGGAGGTACAATGAGCAGTTCTTC,CASSEGLAGGRYNEQFF
NA,NA,TRBJ1-6,TRBV3-1/TRBV3-2,TGTGCCAGCAGCTTACACAGGGATTCACCCCTCCACTTT,CASSLHRDSPLHF
NA,NA,TRBJ2-2,TRBV5-1,TGCGCCAGCAGGACCGGACCTACGAACACCGGGGAGCTGTTTTTT,CASRTGPTNTGELFF
NA,NA,TRBJ1-3,TRBV28,TGTGCCAGCAGTTTATTAGTCCCTAGCATCTCTGGAAACACCATATATTTT,CASSLLVPSISGNTIYF
NA,NA,TRBJ1-5,TRBV4-1,TGCGCCAGCAGCCCCCCTGGGGGGCTGAGTCAGCCCCAGCATTTT,CASSPPGGLSQPQHF
NA,NA,TRBJ1-6,TRBV3-1/TRBV3-2,TGTGCCAGCAGCCAGGACTTACCGAGCTCCTATAATTCACCCCTCCACTTT,CASSQDLPSSYNSPLHF
NA,NA,TRBJ1-1,TRBV2,TGTGCCAGCACCGTGCGAGGGCTGGTGGGTGAAGCTTTCTTT,CASTVRGLVGEAFF
TRBD2,few,TRBJ2-1,TRBV29-1,TGCAGCGTTGCCCCTAGCGGGACGTACAATGAGCAGTTCTTC,CSVAPSGTYNEQFF
TRBD1,once,TRBJ1-1,TRBV12-3/TRBV12-4,TGTGGTTGGGGGGACAGGGGGAACACTGAAGCTTTCTTT,CGWGDRGNTEAFF
NA,NA,TRBJ1-3,TRBV7-2,TGTGCCAGCAGCTTGGCAGGGTATGGAAACACCATATATTTT,CASSLAGYGNTIYF
NA,NA,TRBJ1-5,TRBV6-5,TGTGCCAGCAGTTACTCGGGTGGGGGGCTACAGCATTTT,CASSYSGGGLQHF
NA,NA,TRBJ2-1,TRBV5-1,TGCGCCAGCGGTCCCAGCCGGGGCGCTGAGCAGTTCTTC,CASGPSRGAEQFF
NA,once,TRBJ1-2,TRBV5-1,TGCGCCAGCAGCTTGAACCAGGATGACTATGGCTACACCTTC,CASSLNQDDYGYTF
TRBD1,NA,TRBJ2-7,TRBV5-4,TGTGCCAGCAGCTCTTGGTTTACGGGACAGGGGCGCGAGCAGTACTTC,CASSSWFTGQGREQYF
TRBD2,NA,TRBJ2-1,TRBV6-5,TGTGCCAGCACACGGACTAGCAGCGACAATGAGCAGTTCTTC,CASTRTSSDNEQFF
NA,NA,TRBJ1-1,TRBV7-2,TGTGCCAGCAGGGATCCCGACAGGAGCATGAACACTGAAGCTTTCTTT,CASRDPDRSMNTEAFF
NA,NA,TRBJ1-6,TRBV14,TGTGCCAGCAGCCAAGATCGCGGCAGAGATAATTCACCCCTCCACTTT,CASSQDRGRDNSPLHF